The 32 T cell receptor beta chains in this list originate from one sample, sequenced in a study of T-cell memory formation after mild COVID-19. TCRdb fed the 5' RACE reads into MiXCR, producing one record per CDR3 protein. The sample lists some 100,000 distinct CDR3 sequences; around 10% were seen once. The sequenced material came from PBMCs or a T cell subset sorted from them (not recorded which). Receptors were obtained from a man aged 18 to 29 who had mild COVID-19 (a few samples of this study predate the infection). Cell type and time point are not known.

This clonotype came up many times. The chain joins TRBV5-1 to TRBJ2-1; D is perhaps TRBD2 (7 bases). The CDR3 is made up of 15 amino acids. Trimming cost V 2 bases and J 7 bases, with 16 bases left between them. Germline V gene sequence: CDR1 SGHRS, CDR2 YFSETQ. The CDR3 region is CASSLGGGARNEQFF. CDR3 DNA: TGCGCCAGCAGCTTAGGCGGGGGCGCCCGGAATGAGCAGTTCTTC.

This clonotype was found a few times. The chain carries TRBV4-1 and TRBJ2-1, with 8 positions matching TRBD2. The V segment lost 2 bases and the J segment 7 bases; nucleotides outside the gene matches: 1. Per germline, CDR1 MGHRA and CDR2 YSYEKL. The CDR3 covers 13 residues. CDR3 in amino acids: CASSQRGGNEQFF. CDR3 coding DNA: TGCGCCAGCAGCCAACGCGGGGGGAATGAGCAGTTCTTC.

Only a few counts were recorded for this clonotype. V and J are TRBV4-2 and TRBJ2-3, with a tentative D call TRBD2 (6 bases). The CDR3 runs 17 residues. Between the trimmed V and J ends, which lost 4 bases and 5 bases, there was a span of 22 bases. The germline CDR1 and CDR2 sequences are LGHNA and YNFKEQ. CDR3 coding DNA: TGTGCCAGCAGCCCCCAATCACTAGCAGTCCTCGAAGATACGCAGTATTTT. Translated: CASSPQSLAVLEDTQYF.

The V gene is TRBV5-1, the J gene TRBJ2-7; TRBD1 matches at 7 bases. Germline V gene data show CDR1 as SGHRS and CDR2 as YFSETQ. V trimming: 4 bases; J trimming: 3 bases; junction bases outside the gene matches: 7. CDR3 length equals 14 residues. The CDR3 loop is CASSPDTGVYEQYF. For the CDR3, the DNA is TGCGCCAGCAGCCCAGATACAGGGGTCTACGAGCAGTACTTC.

The V gene is TRBV15, the J gene TRBJ1-2; the D is unclear. The CDR3 consists of 17 residues. V shed 0 bases and J shed 3 bases, with 17 bases lying between them. CDR1 and CDR2 from the germline V gene are LNHNV and YYDKDF (reference sequence). The CDR3 nucleotides are TGTGCCACCAGCAGAGATACGGATGCGGTGGGTTACTATGGCTACACCTTC. Translated, it gives CATSRDTDAVGYYGYTF.

The sample holds a few counts of this clonotype. J is TRBJ2-7 and V is TRBV24-1, with D hard to call. Trimming took 0 bases from V and 2 from J, leaving 10 bases between them. This CDR3 region has 15 residues. The germline gives CDR1 KGHDR, CDR2 SFDVKD. CDR3 residues: CATSDLQVQPYEQYV. Here the CDR3 DNA reads TGTGCCACCAGTGATTTGCAAGTTCAGCCCTACGAGCAGTACGTC.

This chain links TRBV12-3 or TRBV12-4 with TRBJ1-2; D might be TRBD1 (5 bases). Trimming pared 4 bases from V and 5 bases from J, leaving 14 bases between. The CDR3 covers 14 residues. CDR3 protein: CASSSLRVGYGYTF. The CDR3 DNA reads as TGTGCCAGCAGTTCGCTCAGGGTCGGGTATGGCTACACCTTC.

At least ten counts were recorded for this clonotype. The chain combines TRBV4-2 with TRBJ1-5; TRBD1 agrees at 8 bases. The junction had 14 bases not matched to a gene; V was cut back by 4 bases and J by 6 bases. The CDR3 consists of 17 residues. CDR1 and CDR2 from the germline V gene are LGHNA and YNFKEQ. Written as DNA, the CDR3 is TGTGCCAGCAGCCCAGCGGGGGAAACAGGGGGGGTTCAGCCCCAGCATTTT. It specifies CASSPAGETGGVQPQHF.

This chain links TRBV3-1 with TRBJ2-1; 13 bases are a match to TRBD2. Germline CDR1 LGHDT, CDR2 YNNKEL (reference sequence). The CDR3 is 15 amino acids. With V trimmed by 3 bases and J by 10 bases, 6 bases remained unmatched. CDR3 residues: CASSHTSGGAWEQFF. The CDR3 bases are TGTGCCAGCAGCCACACTAGCGGGGGGGCCTGGGAGCAGTTCTTC.

The chain joins TRBV20-1 to TRBJ2-1; D is unresolved. From germline, CDR1 is DFQATT and CDR2 SNEGSKA (reference sequence). This CDR3 contains 11 residues. Between the trimmed V and J ends, which lost 5 bases and 8 bases, there was a span of 10 bases. The CDR3 nucleotides are TGCAGTGCTGAGACCGGTCATGAGCAGTTCTTC. It specifies CSAETGHEQFF.

In its sample, this clonotype was seen a few times. V gene TRBV12-3 or TRBV12-4 combines with J gene TRBJ2-7, with unresolved D. The ends were cut back, 5 bases at V and 0 bases at J, with 11 bases in the middle. CDR3 size: 14 residues. This CDR3 is CASSPVFGSYEQYF. CDR3 bases: TGTGCCAGCAGTCCCGTCTTTGGCTCCTACGAGCAGTACTTC.

This clonotype was found a few times. J is TRBJ1-3 and V is TRBV12-3 or TRBV12-4, with a weak D call TRBD1 (5 bases). Trimming removed 3 bases from V and 3 bases from J, with 15 bases in between. The CDR3 is 16 residues long. The DNA for the CDR3 is TGTGCCAGCAGTTTGTCGGGGGTCAGGTTTGGAAACACCATATATTTT. Translating gives CASSLSGVRFGNTIYF.

In its sample, this clonotype was seen a few times. V and J are TRBV4-1 and TRBJ1-2; the D is unclear. This CDR3 region has 18 residues. Trimming took off 5 bases at V and 2 bases at J, with 24 bases between the two ends. Germline V gene lookup returns CDR1 MGHRA and CDR2 YSYEKL. CDR3 residues: CASSTLQGSRNLNYGYTF. CDR3 nucleotide sequence: TGCGCCAGCAGCACCCTACAAGGCAGTCGTAATCTAAACTATGGCTACACCTTC.

This clonotype turned up a few times. This chain connects TRBV27 to TRBJ2-1, with 7 bases matching TRBD1. Germline V gene lookup returns CDR1 MNHEY and CDR2 SMNVEV (reference sequence). There are 16 residues in the CDR3. J gave up 8 bases and V 6 bases, and 16 bases lay outside the gene matches. The CDR3 is CASRLGGQGVADEQFF. Here the CDR3 DNA reads TGTGCCAGCAGGCTGGGTGGGCAGGGGGTCGCCGATGAGCAGTTCTTC.

This clonotype was seen many times. The CDR3 protein is CASSWIGTGGNNEQFF. As DNA, the CDR3 is TGTGCCAGCAGTTGGATTGGGACTGGGGGAAACAATGAGCAGTTCTTC. The chain uses TRBV27 and TRBJ2-1; possible D gene TRBD2, 6 bases. Per the germline V gene, CDR1 is MNHEY and CDR2 is SMNVEV (reference sequence). This CDR3 has 16 residues. V gave up 4 bases and J gave up 5 bases, with 18 bases separating them.

This clonotype was seen many times. The V and J genes are TRBV7-2 and TRBJ2-1; 8 nucleotides agree with TRBD2. V shed 0 bases and J 0 bases; nucleotides not matched to a gene: 13. Germline CDR1 and CDR2: SGHTA and FQGNSA. CDR3 length: 20 amino acids. The CDR3 sequence: CASSLAAGGRRSSSYNEQFF. CDR3 nucleotides: TGTGCCAGCAGCTTAGCGGCGGGGGGCCGCCGATCAAGCTCCTACAATGAGCAGTTCTTC. Drawing the rest from reference TRBV7-2 and TRBJ2-1, the complete variable domain is GAGVSQSPSNKVTEKGKDVELRCDPISGHTALYWYRQSLGQGLEFLIYFQGNSAPDKSGLPSDRFSAERTGGSVSTLTIQRTQQEDSAVYLCASSLAAGGRRSSSYNEQFFGPGTRLTVL.

The chain combines TRBV10-3 with TRBJ2-2, with 8 positions matching TRBD2. From germline, CDR1 is ENHRY and CDR2 SYGVKD. The CDR3 runs 16 residues. V dropped 1 base and J dropped 2; count of bases not matched to a gene: 3. The DNA of the CDR3 is TGTGCCATCAGTGAGTTTGCGGGGGGAAACACCGGGGAGCTGTTTTTT. Translated: CAISEFAGGNTGELFF.

This clonotype was counted only a few times. This rearrangement joins TRBV5-1 to TRBJ1-2; possible D gene TRBD1, 5 bases. The CDR3 covers 15 residues. The germline CDR1 and CDR2 sequences are SGHRS and YFSETQ. V was trimmed by 2 bases and J by 0 bases, leaving 11 bases between them. CDR3 region: CASSFYPGSNYGYTF. DNA for the CDR3: TGCGCCAGCAGCTTTTACCCAGGGTCTAACTATGGCTACACCTTC.

This clonotype has only a few counts. This sequence joins TRBV6-5 and TRBJ1-5; D gene unclear. Germline V gene lookup returns CDR1 MNHEY and CDR2 SVGAGI. The CDR3 has 14 amino acids. The germline V and J ends were trimmed by 6 bases and 2 bases, with 11 bases remaining between them. CDR3 protein: CASSETWGNQPQHF. The CDR3 coding sequence is TGTGCCAGCAGCGAGACGTGGGGCAATCAGCCCCAGCATTTT.

The chain joins TRBV27 to TRBJ2-7; TRBD1 matches 7 bases. The CDR3 runs 15 residues. Germline V gene data show CDR1 as MNHEY and CDR2 as SMNVEV (reference sequence). Losses at the gene ends were 5 bases for V and 5 bases for J; bases not matched to a gene: 12. CDR3 bases: TGTGCCAGCAGTCCGAAGACAGGGAGTTTAGACGAGCAGTACGTC. Translated: CASSPKTGSLDEQYV.

This clonotype turned up a few times. V is TRBV7-2 and J is TRBJ1-1, with 8 bases that match TRBD1. V shed 5 bases, J shed 1 base, and the junction held 9 bases outside the gene matches. Germline V gene data show CDR1 as SGHTA and CDR2 as FQGNSA. The CDR3 loop spans 16 amino acids. Here the CDR3 reads CASSTNRGSSNTEAFF. DNA for the CDR3: TGTGCCAGCAGCACCAACAGGGGGAGCTCGAACACTGAAGCTTTCTTT.

This clonotype was seen only a few times. The rearrangement uses TRBV13 and TRBJ1-3; tentatively, D is TRBD1 (5 bases). From germline, CDR1 is PRHDT and CDR2 FYEKMQ (reference sequence). The CDR3 is 20 residues long. V lost 5 bases and J 0 bases, leaving 26 bases between the germline ends. As DNA, the CDR3 is TGTGCCAGCAGCCGGGTTCCGTTTTCCATGACAGAAGTCTCTGGAAACACCATATATTTT. This codes for CASSRVPFSMTEVSGNTIYF.

The chain is built from TRBV4-1 and TRBJ1-1; D ambiguous. V lost 2 bases to trimming and J lost 1 base, with 14 bases between them. Germline V lookup: CDR1 MGHRA, CDR2 YSYEKL. The CDR3 consists of 16 residues. The CDR3 DNA sequence: TGCGCCAGCAGCCAACGCCCATATGACAAGAACACTGAAGCTTTCTTT. Translating gives CASSQRPYDKNTEAFF.

This clonotype was recorded a few times. The rearrangement joins TRBV11-2 to TRBJ1-2; TRBD1 aligns across 10 bases. The CDR3 has 14 residues. V shed 5 bases and J 4 bases; nucleotides not matched to a gene: 4. CDR1 is SGHAT, CDR2 FQNNGV, per germline. The CDR3: CASSTRTGGYGYTF. In DNA form, the CDR3 reads TGTGCCAGCAGCACCCGGACAGGGGGCTATGGCTACACCTTC.

The rearrangement uses TRBV19 and TRBJ2-1, with D possibly TRBD2 on 5 matching bases. This CDR3 region has 16 residues. Germline V gene lookup returns CDR1 LNHDA and CDR2 SQIVND (reference sequence). Trimming took off 0 bases at V and 3 bases at J, with 12 bases between the two ends. For the CDR3, the DNA is TGTGCCAGTAGTATAGATAATTGGGGAGTCTACAATGAGCAGTTCTTC. Residues: CASSIDNWGVYNEQFF.

This clonotype was detected a few times. This chain connects TRBV7-2 to TRBJ2-7, with D maybe TRBD1 (6 bases). The CDR3 is 14 residues long. The V end lost 3 bases, the J end lost 4 bases, and 13 bases lay between the germline ends. Germline V gene data show CDR1 as SGHTA and CDR2 as FQGNSA. This CDR3 reads CASSFLGAGYEQYF. The CDR3 DNA sequence: TGTGCCAGCAGCTTTTTGGGGGCCGGGTACGAGCAGTACTTC.

Ten or more counts support this clonotype. This chain joins TRBV27 and TRBJ1-5; D call uncertain. The ends were cut back, 3 bases at V and 0 bases at J, with 3 bases in the middle. CDR1 and CDR2 from the germline V gene are MNHEY and SMNVEV (reference sequence). This CDR3 spans 13 amino acids. CDR3 DNA: TGTGCCAGCAGTTTGGATAGCAATCAGCCCCAGCATTTT. This gives the protein CASSLDSNQPQHF.

The genes are TRBV6-2 or TRBV6-3 and TRBJ2-5, with D unclear. In germline, CDR1 is MNHEY, CDR2 SVGEGT. V gave up 6 bases and J gave up 5 bases, with 19 bases separating them. The CDR3 runs to 15 residues. CDR3 protein: CASRTSGSKGETQYF. The CDR3 nucleotides are TGTGCCAGCAGAACCTCCGGGTCCAAAGGGGAGACCCAGTACTTC.

The V and J genes are TRBV7-9 and TRBJ2-7, with D possibly matching TRBD1 (6 bases). CDR1 is SEHNR, CDR2 FQNEAQ, per germline (reference sequence). Trimming took 2 bases from V and 2 from J, leaving 13 bases between them. The CDR3 totals 15 residues. CDR3 in amino acids: CASSLTGPSAYEQYF. DNA for the CDR3: TGTGCCAGCAGCTTAACAGGGCCATCCGCCTACGAGCAGTACTTC.

Only a few counts were recorded for this clonotype. The chain is built from TRBV3-1 and TRBJ2-7; TRBD2 matches at 8 bases. CDR1 LGHDT and CDR2 YNNKEL come from the germline V gene (reference sequence). V dropped 0 bases and J dropped 6; count of bases not matched to a gene: 4. CDR3 length equals 14 residues. The DNA for the CDR3 is TGTGCCAGCAGCCAAGATTGGAGCGGGGGCGAGCAGTACGTC. Its translation is CASSQDWSGGEQYV.

This clonotype was counted at least ten times. J is TRBJ2-5 and V is TRBV11-2; 14 nucleotides align to TRBD2. The CDR3 runs 19 residues. From germline, CDR1 is SGHAT and CDR2 FQNNGV. Trimming at V came to 1 base and at J to 5 bases, leaving 12 bases not matched to a gene. CDR3: CASSLAFRRLAGGIETQYF. Here the CDR3 DNA reads TGTGCCAGCAGCTTAGCCTTCCGACGACTAGCGGGGGGGATCGAGACCCAGTACTTC.

The CDR3 loop is CASSVGQSSYEQYF. CDR3 DNA: TGTGCCAGCAGCGTCGGACAGAGCTCCTACGAGCAGTACTTC. V gene TRBV5-6 combines with J gene TRBJ2-7; D perhaps matches TRBD1 (6 bases). Trimming took 4 bases from V and 0 from J, leaving 11 bases between them. The germline V gene encodes CDR1 SGHDT and CDR2 YYEEEE. This CDR3 has 14 amino acids.